A selection of T cell receptor beta chains follows, all from one sample in a study of OX40 agonist ivuxolimab in advanced cancers. Some clones are missing from TCRdb's copy, which holds only in-frame ones; the method was immunoSEQ multiplex PCR. The sample comprises about 62,000 clones, over 75% of which are singletons, and roughly 0.27% rests with the top ten. This sample comprised CD4+ or CD8+ T cells sorted from blood, obtained in a trial of the OX40 agonist ivuxolimab. The receptors derive from an adult with an advanced solid tumor such as melanoma, head and neck, liver or kidney cancer. CDR3s leave out the opening cysteine and the closing phenylalanine or tryptophan. D genes are given only for firm matches.

v_gene,j_gene,d_gene,CDR3aa
TRBV11-2,TRBJ1-4,.,ASRSGGAVANEKLF
TRBV11-3,TRBJ2-1,TRBD2,ASSSSWGGRDLGYNEQF
TRBV4-2,TRBJ2-5,TRBD2,ASSQEGGRGTWGETQY
TRBV5-5,TRBJ2-7,.,ASSLEGEGYEQY
TRBV28,TRBJ1-1,TRBD1,ASSLAGGAPLLSF
TRBV29-1,TRBJ1-1,.,SVWGSPAVNTEAF
TRBV6-1,TRBJ1-1,TRBD1,ASSEDPLLQGAHTEAF
TRBV5-1,TRBJ2-5,TRBD2,ASRPGTSGGVETQY
TRBV5-6,TRBJ2-7,.,ASSLLAYEQY
TRBV18,TRBJ2-7,TRBD1,ASSPPGQGGYEQY
TRBV19,TRBJ1-5,.,ASSMEGQPQH
TRBV29-1,TRBJ2-5,.,SVVVQGETQY
TRBV13,TRBJ2-1,TRBD2,ASSSWKGTSGNEQF
TRBV5-1,TRBJ2-1,.,ASSLNIGEQF
TRBV6-5,TRBJ2-2,.,ASKPTWAGEELF
TRBV7-6,TRBJ2-5,TRBD2,ASSSDPGLAGGETQY
TRBV10-3,TRBJ2-5,TRBD2,AIRDRRTSGQETQY
TRBV5-4,TRBJ2-3,TRBD1,ASSTDVGQGAGTDTQY
TRBV6-6,TRBJ1-4,.,ASSYSLTENEKLF
TRBV29-1,TRBJ2-1,TRBD1,SVQQGAAEQF
TRBV18,TRBJ2-7,TRBD2,ASSPLAGNSGVQY
TRBV5-1,TRBJ2-1,TRBD2,ASSQPSGRSYNEQF
TRBV5-1,TRBJ2-7,TRBD1,ASSLAGTGGQVGQY